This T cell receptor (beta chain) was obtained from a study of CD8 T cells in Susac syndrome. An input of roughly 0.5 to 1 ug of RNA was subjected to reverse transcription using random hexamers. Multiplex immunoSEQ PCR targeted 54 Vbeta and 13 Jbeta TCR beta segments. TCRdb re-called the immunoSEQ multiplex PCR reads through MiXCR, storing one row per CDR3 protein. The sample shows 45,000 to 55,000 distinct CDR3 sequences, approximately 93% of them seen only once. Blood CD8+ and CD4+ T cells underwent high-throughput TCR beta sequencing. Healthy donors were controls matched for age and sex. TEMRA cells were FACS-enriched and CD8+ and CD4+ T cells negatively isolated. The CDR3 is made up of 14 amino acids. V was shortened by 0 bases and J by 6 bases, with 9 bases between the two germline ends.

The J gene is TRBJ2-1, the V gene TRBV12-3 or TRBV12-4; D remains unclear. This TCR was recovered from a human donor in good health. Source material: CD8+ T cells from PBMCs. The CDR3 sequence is CASSLAGPPNEQFF. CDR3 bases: TGTGCCAGCAGTTTAGCCGGACCACCCAATGAGCAGTTCTTC.